One sample yielded the 30 T cell receptor beta chains listed below, sequenced in a study of cytomegalovirus exposure and HLA in healthy donors. 60 Vbeta and 13 Jbeta primers were used in PCR. Assay: immunoSEQ multiplex PCR; the TCRdb copy retains only in-frame clones and omits some. The repertoire holds tens of thousands of clones, about two thirds seen once, with about 22% in the top ten. The source material was PBMCs. All receptors come from a woman in her 50s in good health and CMV-seropositive.

The table lists this clone with a few counts. The V gene is TRBV19, the J gene TRBJ2-3, with D hard to call. CDR3 length: 15 amino acids. Between the trimmed V and J ends, which lost 6 bases and 1 base, there was a span of 14 bases. In germline, CDR1 is LNHDA, CDR2 SQIVND (reference sequence). This CDR3 is CASRPSIEGTDTQYF. The CDR3 DNA follows: TGTGCCAGTAGGCCTTCGATCGAGGGCACAGATACGCAGTATTTT.

The V and J genes are TRBV27 and TRBJ2-5; the D is unclear. Germline V gives CDR1 MNHEY, CDR2 SMNVEV (reference sequence). The V and J ends lost 3 bases and 1 base respectively, with 12 bases between them. This CDR3 has 15 amino acids. CDR3 protein: CASSFTALSQETQYF. DNA for the CDR3: TGTGCCAGCAGTTTTACAGCTCTAAGCCAAGAGACCCAGTACTTC.

The chain combines TRBV19 with TRBJ2-5, with TRBD2 matching 14 bases. Looked up from germline, CDR1 is LNHDA and CDR2 is SQIVND (reference sequence). J gave up 5 bases and V 3 bases, and 11 bases lay outside the gene matches. The CDR3 has 18 amino acids. The CDR3 nucleotides read TGTGCCAGTAGTATGGGAGGGACTAGCGGGGGTCGGGGTGAGACCCAGTACTTC. The encoded protein is CASSMGGTSGGRGETQYF.

V gene TRBV28 combines with J gene TRBJ1-6, with TRBD1 matching over 8 bases. The CDR3 is 15 residues long. Germline trimming cut 5 bases from V and 6 bases from J; bases unmatched to any gene: 6. The germline gives CDR1 MDHEN, CDR2 SYDVKM. The CDR3 DNA follows: TGTGCCAGCAGTACCCTCCAGGGGGCTAATTCACCCCTCCACTTT. This sequence encodes CASSTLQGANSPLHF.

The chain is built from TRBV19 and TRBJ1-1, with 9 bases that match TRBD1. The V segment lost 5 bases and the J segment 0 bases; nucleotides outside the gene matches: 4. CDR3 size: 15 residues. Germline V CDR1 and CDR2: LNHDA, SQIVND (reference sequence). The CDR3 reads CASSRGTGMNTEAFF. DNA for the CDR3: TGTGCCAGTAGTCGGGGGACAGGGATGAACACTGAAGCTTTCTTT. The complete variable domain, with remaining parts taken from reference TRBV19 and TRBJ1-1, reads DGGITQSPKYLFRKEGQNVTLSCEQNLNHDAMYWYRQDPGQGLRLIYYSQIVNDFQKGDIAEGYSVSREKKESFPLTVTSAQKNPTAFYLCASSRGTGMNTEAFFGQGTRLTVV.

The chain couples TRBV6-5 to TRBJ1-4, with TRBD1 matching 7 bases. Losses at the gene ends were 5 bases for V and 0 bases for J; bases not matched to a gene: 3. CDR1 is MNHEY and CDR2 is SVGAGI in the germline V gene. The CDR3 loop spans 15 amino acids. CDR3 nucleotide sequence: TGTGCCAGCAGTCGACAGGGATCAACTAATGAAAAACTGTTTTTT. Protein: CASSRQGSTNEKLFF.

This clone has just a few counts. The rearrangement joins TRBV5-4 to TRBJ1-1; D call uncertain. This CDR3 region has 16 residues. V shed 5 bases and J shed 1 base, with 18 bases lying between them. CDR1 is SGHNT and CDR2 is YYREEE in the germline V gene (reference sequence). This chain's CDR3 is CASRKNGLTSNTEAFF. The DNA of the CDR3 is TGTGCCAGCAGGAAAAATGGCCTTACCTCGAACACTGAAGCTTTCTTT.

In this sample, this clone turned up a few times. The chain is built from TRBV7-9 and TRBJ2-7, with D unclear. The length of the CDR3 is 11 residues. Germline CDR1 SEHNR, CDR2 FQNEAQ (reference sequence). Trimming cost V 3 bases and J 5 bases, with 5 bases left between them. CDR3 in DNA: TGTGCCAGCAGCTTCCGGGACGAGCAGTACTTC. Translation gives CASSFRDEQYF.

This chain joins TRBV27 and TRBJ1-2; 10 nucleotides align to TRBD1. Germline values: CDR1 MNHEY, CDR2 SMNVEV (reference sequence). The V segment lost 4 bases and the J segment 4 bases; nucleotides outside the gene matches: 6. The CDR3 is 15 residues long. The CDR3 nucleotides are TGTGCCAGCAGTTCGACAGGGGGCAGAGGCTATGGCTACACCTTC. It encodes CASSSTGGRGYGYTF.

This clone has just a few counts. V usage is TRBV4-3 and J usage is TRBJ2-3, with 8 bases identical to TRBD1. Per the germline V gene, CDR1 is LGHNA and CDR2 is YSLEER. The V and J ends lost 0 bases and 5 bases, in that order; junction bases with no gene match: 10. The CDR3 runs to 17 residues. The CDR3 reads CASSQDLRTGKGDTQYF. The CDR3 DNA sequence: TGCGCCAGCAGCCAAGATTTAAGGACAGGGAAAGGAGATACGCAGTATTTT.

J is TRBJ2-7 and V is TRBV28; 7 positions match TRBD2. V trimming: 5 bases; J trimming: 7 bases; junction bases outside the gene matches: 11. The CDR3 consists of 14 residues. Germline-derived CDR1 and CDR2 are MDHEN and SYDVKM. CDR3 residues: CASSPSPWGGEQYF. CDR3 in DNA: TGTGCCAGCAGTCCATCTCCCTGGGGGGGAGAGCAGTACTTC.

The chain has TRBV14 and TRBJ1-3; D unclear. The V end lost 3 bases, the J end lost 4 bases, and 10 bases lay between the germline ends. CDR3 length equals 14 residues. Germline loops: CDR1 SGHDN, CDR2 FVKESK. DNA of the CDR3: TGTGCCAGCAGCCAGGTGGGAGGAGGAAACACCATATATTTT. As protein: CASSQVGGGNTIYF. The whole variable domain, filled in from reference TRBV14 and TRBJ1-3, reads EAGVTQFPSHSVIEKGQTVTLRCDPISGHDNLYWYRRVMGKEIKFLLHFVKESKQDESGMPNNRFLAERTGGTYSTLKVQPAELEDSGVYFCASSQVGGGNTIYFGEGSWLTVV.

The rearrangement uses TRBV4-3 and TRBJ1-6, with D possibly TRBD1 on 5 matching bases. Germline lookup yields CDR1 LGHNA and CDR2 YSLEER. Trimming took off 0 bases at V and 7 bases at J, with 22 bases between the two ends. This CDR3 comprises 19 residues. As DNA, the CDR3 is TGCGCCAGCAGCCAAGAGATTCCGATAAGCTCCTCAGGGAATTCACCCCTCCACTTT. Protein product: CASSQEIPISSSGNSPLHF.

This chain uses TRBV25-1 with TRBJ2-7; a possible D gene is TRBD1 (6 bases). The germline V gene encodes CDR1 MGHDK and CDR2 SYGVNS. The CDR3 sequence is 13 residues long. Trimming removed 8 bases at V and 2 bases at J, with 13 bases between. CDR3 residues: CASQRQATYEQYF. CDR3 in DNA: TGTGCCAGCCAGAGACAGGCCACCTACGAGCAGTACTTC.

The rearrangement joins TRBV18 to TRBJ2-5, with D possibly being TRBD1 (5 bases). Trimming left V 5 bases short and J 4 bases short, with 8 bases between. Germline assignment: CDR1 KGHSH and CDR2 LQKENI. The CDR3 is made up of 12 amino acids. This chain's CDR3 is CASSGAPETQYF. In nucleotides, the CDR3 is TGTGCCAGCTCAGGGGCCCCAGAGACCCAGTACTTC.

A single count supports this clone. The V call is TRBV5-1, the J call TRBJ1-1; a weak D match, TRBD1 (6 bases). The V end lost 4 bases, the J end lost 7 bases, and 11 bases lay between the germline ends. The CDR3 contains 12 residues. From germline, CDR1 is SGHRS and CDR2 YFSETQ. The CDR3 DNA reads as TGCGCCAGCAGCAGAACAGGGTATGAAGCTTTCTTT. Its protein product is CASSRTGYEAFF.

This clone was recorded a few times. The rearrangement links TRBV4-3 to TRBJ2-1, with TRBD2 matching over 8 bases. Germline loops: CDR1 LGHNA, CDR2 YSLEER. Germline trimming cut 0 bases from V and 10 bases from J; bases unmatched to any gene: 17. The CDR3 spans 18 residues. CDR3 DNA sequence: TGCGCCAGCAGCCAAGAACCCCTAGGGACTAGTGGGAGTCGAGAGCAGTTCTTC. This gives the protein CASSQEPLGTSGSREQFF.

V usage is TRBV7-9 and J usage is TRBJ2-5; perhaps TRBD1 as D (6 bases). V was cut by 1 base and J by 6 bases, with 15 bases left in between. This CDR3 comprises 15 residues. The germline gives CDR1 SEHNR, CDR2 FQNEAQ (reference sequence). The CDR3 loop is CASSLVQGRGKTQYF. The CDR3 nucleotides read TGTGCCAGCAGCTTAGTACAGGGTAGGGGGAAGACCCAGTACTTC.

The CDR3 DNA is TGTGCCAGCAGCCCTGGGGTAACAGGGAGGGACGGGGAGCTGTTTTTT. Amino acid sequence: CASSPGVTGRDGELFF. This chain connects TRBV5-5 to TRBJ2-2; maybe TRBD2 (7 bases). Germline V gene lookup returns CDR1 SGHKS and CDR2 YYEKEE (reference sequence). Trimming left V 4 bases short and J 7 bases short, with 20 bases between. CDR3 length: 16 amino acids.

This chain connects TRBV13 to TRBJ1-2; 8 nucleotides align to TRBD1. The J segment lost 3 bases and the V segment lost 6 bases, leaving 15 bases of the junction unmatched. Germline loops: CDR1 PRHDT, CDR2 FYEKMQ (reference sequence). CDR3 length equals 17 residues. This CDR3 is CASRGTGLELRDYGYTF. The CDR3 bases are TGTGCCAGCAGGGGGACAGGATTAGAGCTAAGAGACTATGGCTACACCTTC.

The sample holds a few counts of this clone. The genes are TRBV6-1 and TRBJ2-1, with D perhaps TRBD1 (5 bases). The V end lost 5 bases, the J end lost 4 bases, and 9 bases lay between the germline ends. CDR3 length: 13 residues. Germline CDR1 is MNHNS and CDR2 is SASEGT. In DNA, the CDR3 is TGTGCCAGCAGTAGGCGACAGTACAATGAGCAGTTCTTC. Residues: CASSRRQYNEQFF.

A few counts support this clone. This chain links TRBV10-1 with TRBJ1-5; weak D call: TRBD1 (6 bases). CDR3 size: 19 residues. Per germline, CDR1 WNHNN and CDR2 SYGVQD (reference sequence). V lost 7 bases and J 3 bases, leaving 28 bases between the germline ends. CDR3 DNA: TGCGCCAGCATTCGTCTGGGATTGTCTCGGGACATAGACAATCAGCCCCAGCATTTT. Translating gives CASIRLGLSRDIDNQPQHF.

The chain has TRBV18 and TRBJ1-5, with 9 bases that match TRBD1. Looked up from germline, CDR1 is KGHSH and CDR2 is LQKENI. Germline trimming cut 6 bases from V and 4 bases from J; bases unmatched to any gene: 4. This CDR3 region has 14 residues. CDR3 sequence reads: CASSPGQGNQPQHF. CDR3 DNA sequence: TGTGCCAGCTCTCCGGGACAGGGTAATCAGCCCCAGCATTTT.

The chain joins TRBV5-1 to TRBJ2-7; D not certain. Germline V CDR1 and CDR2: SGHRS, YFSETQ. The CDR3 has 12 residues. The V end was cut by 4 bases, the J end by 3 bases, with 8 bases between. CDR3 sequence reads: CASSADFYEQYF. The CDR3 DNA reads TGCGCCAGCAGCGCAGACTTCTACGAGCAGTACTTC.

CDR3 protein: CASSGQGPIEQYF. CDR3 bases: TGTGCCAGCTCGGGACAGGGGCCCATCGAGCAGTACTTC. The V call is TRBV18, the J call TRBJ2-7; TRBD1 matches 10 bases. Germline CDR1 reads KGHSH; CDR2 reads LQKENI. V dropped 6 bases and J dropped 6; count of bases not matched to a gene: 5. This CDR3 region has 13 residues.

The genes are TRBV2 and TRBJ2-7; no definite D call. Trimming cost V 10 bases and J 4 bases, with 17 bases left between them. From germline, CDR1 is SNHLY and CDR2 FYNNEI. The CDR3 has 13 amino acids. CDR3 DNA sequence: TGTGCCATCACCACATGGAGAGATTACGAGCAGTACTTC. It encodes CAITTWRDYEQYF.

The gene calls are TRBV9 and TRBJ1-5; D not resolved. Germline V lookup: CDR1 SGDLS, CDR2 YYNGEE. CDR3 size: 15 residues. Trimming removed 0 bases from V and 0 bases from J, with 7 bases in between. The CDR3 nucleotides read TGTGCCAGCAGCGTAGGGGCAGCTAGCAATCAGCCCCAGCATTTT. It translates to CASSVGAASNQPQHF. Full variable domain (rest looked up from reference TRBV9 and TRBJ1-5): DSGVTQTPKHLITATGQRVTLRCSPRSGDLSVYWYQQSLDQGLQFLIQYYNGEERAKGNILERFSAQQFPDLHSELNLSSLELGDSALYFCASSVGAASNQPQHFGDGTRLSIL.

This chain links TRBV27 with TRBJ1-2; possibly TRBD1 for D (6 bases). The germline gives CDR1 MNHEY, CDR2 SMNVEV (reference sequence). V was clipped by 6 bases and J by 6 bases, with 23 bases between them. CDR3 size: 16 residues. In DNA form, the CDR3 reads TGTGCCAGCAGGCCCCTCACGGGGGGCGTCCCCCATGGCTACACCTTC. Translated, it gives CASRPLTGGVPHGYTF.

The genes are TRBV6-1 and TRBJ2-3; no clear D gene. Trimming pared 10 bases from V and 6 bases from J, leaving 11 bases between. Per germline, CDR1 MNHNS and CDR2 SASEGT. The CDR3 consists of 11 residues. The CDR3 bases are TGTGCCACAAGAGAACAGGATACGCAGTATTTT. This sequence encodes CATREQDTQYF.

This chain links TRBV11-3 with TRBJ2-5; D perhaps matches TRBD2 (5 bases). This CDR3 is built from 13 residues. Trimming cost V 3 bases and J 7 bases, with 12 bases left between them. The germline CDR1 and CDR2 sequences are SGHNT and YENEEA. The CDR3 region has the DNA TGTGCCAGCAGCTTGTATTACGAGGGGACCCAGTACTTC. It encodes CASSLYYEGTQYF.